This T cell receptor beta chain was found in a study of blood T cells in healthy people across ages. The second PCR ran 7 to 11 cycles with a sample-barcoded 5' primer and J-beta primers. TCRdb itself ran the 5' RACE reads through MiXCR, one entry per CDR3 protein. This table holds hundreds of thousands of distinct CDR3 sequences, about 25% found once. This CDR3 is 15 amino acids long. V was pared by 4 bases and J by 8 bases, with 21 bases between. Looked up from germline, CDR1 is GTSNPN and CDR2 is SVGIG (reference sequence). These same records also appear under a second study, on T cells of mothers and their children. That work states: Sequencing got over 8 million TCR beta CDR3 reads from each mother and about 2.9 million from each child.

The chain has TRBV30 and TRBJ2-1; D is possibly TRBD2 (5 bases). The source of this sequence is a boy aged 10-17 years in good health. Sequencing was done on a sample of blood. The DNA for the CDR3 is TGTGCCTGGACCACCCTAGCCTCTTCCCGGGATGAGCAGTTCTTC. Its protein product is CAWTTLASSRDEQFF.